In its sample, the clone carrying this TCR beta chain was seen many times. Antigen: not known. A second 7 to 11 cycle PCR used barcoded and J-beta primers. Each CDR3 protein is one row after TCRdb ran MiXCR on the 5' RACE reads. This sample has some 900,000 distinct CDR3 sequences, with more than 25% found just once. This sample stems from a study of blood T cells in healthy people across ages. Study results and limitations: Among long-lived donors, naive CD4+ cells were more numerous and diversity higher than in aged donors. Older age coincided with a roughly linear decline in TCR beta diversity per million T cells.

J gave up 6 bases and V 3 bases, and 9 bases lay outside the gene matches. Per the germline V gene, CDR1 is DFQATT and CDR2 is SNEGSKA (reference sequence). This CDR3 region has 15 residues. The chain joins TRBV20-1 to TRBJ2-3, with 10 bases that match TRBD2. Sequencing used blood. This clonotype was obtained from a woman of 80 years or more in good health. CDR3 protein: CSARRASGGSDTQYF. CDR3 DNA sequence: TGCAGTGCTAGGCGGGCTAGCGGGGGATCCGATACGCAGTATTTT.